Ten or more counts support the clone carrying this T cell receptor (beta chain). Antigen unknown. Patients between 18 and 65 years old had hyperthyroidism, newly diagnosed and lasting under 2 months. Researchers barred patients who had uncontrolled infection, other autoimmune disease, pregnancy or lactation. Trimming pared 10 bases from V and 0 bases from J, leaving 13 bases between. This CDR3 has 14 residues. Per the germline V gene, CDR1 is SNHLY and CDR2 is FYNNEI. Template material for amplifying TCR beta CDR3 regions consisted of RNA transcripts. HTBI primers were employed in a first-round RT-PCR of the TCR CDR3. One entry per CDR3 protein, called by TCRdb with MiXCR from the multiplex PCR reads. The sample holds roughly 200,000 distinct CDR3 sequences, around 16% seen once. The data were obtained in a study of T cells in Graves' hyperthyroidism and ophthalmopathy. Across the study: Pretreatment peripheral blood was obtained at initial diagnosis. Study-wide results and caveats: In the analysis, a 13 V-J model separated ophthalmopathy from stable hyperthyroidism.

This receptor was obtained from a middle-aged man with Graves' hyperthyroidism. The sequenced sample was blood. J is TRBJ1-5 and V is TRBV2, with D uncertain. CDR3 sequence (DNA): TGTGCCACCAAGGACGCAGATAGCAATCAGCCCCAGCATTTT. Its protein is CATKDADSNQPQHF.